The 17 T cell receptor beta chains listed next were all sequenced from one sample in a study of beta chain features in type 1 diabetes. What was sequenced were expressed TCRB transcripts, since all of the isolated RNA had been reverse transcribed. Sequenced by immunoSEQ multiplex PCR; TCRdb stores in-frame clones only, minus some. The data contain about 360,000 clones, over 10% of them seen just once; the ten biggest clones take up about 0.018%. Sequenced: naive CD4+ T cells from blood. All receptors come from a man aged 18-30 years in good health.

The V gene is TRBV6-1, the J gene TRBJ2-2; D call uncertain. Trimming took off 8 bases at V and 0 bases at J, with 13 bases between the two ends. This CDR3 has 15 residues. Germline V gene lookup returns CDR1 MNHNS and CDR2 SASEGT. The CDR3 protein is CASAVEISNTGELFF. The CDR3 region has the DNA TGTGCCAGCGCGGTCGAAATTTCGAACACCGGGGAGCTGTTTTTT.

This chain connects TRBV28 to TRBJ2-3; D gene ambiguous. V lost 7 bases and J 1 base, leaving 3 bases between the germline ends. Germline V gives CDR1 MDHEN, CDR2 SYDVKM. This CDR3 has 11 amino acids. CDR3: CASIGTDTQYF. CDR3 sequence (DNA): TGTGCCAGCATAGGCACAGATACGCAGTATTTT. Full variable domain (outside the CDR3, taken from reference TRBV28 and TRBJ2-3): DVKVTQSSRYLVKRTGEKVFLECVQDMDHENMFWYRQDPGLGLRLIYFSYDVKMKEKGDIPEGYSVSREKKERFSLILESASTNQTSMYLCASIGTDTQYFGPGTRLTVL.

This chain joins TRBV4-1 and TRBJ1-2; no clear D gene. This CDR3 has 14 amino acids. Germline CDR1 MGHRA, CDR2 YSYEKL. V lost 4 bases to trimming and J lost 7 bases, with 16 bases between them. CDR3 sequence (DNA): TGCGCCAGCAGCCTTACTCGAATGATATCTGGCTACACCTTC. Its protein is CASSLTRMISGYTF.

This rearrangement joins TRBV28 to TRBJ2-7; 8 bases are a match to TRBD1. The germline V gene encodes CDR1 MDHEN and CDR2 SYDVKM. The junction had 4 bases not matched to a gene; V was cut back by 7 bases and J by 2 bases. The CDR3 is 13 amino acids. The CDR3 DNA sequence: TGTGCCAGCAACTCAGGGGGCGCCTACGAGCAGTACTTC. It yields the protein CASNSGGAYEQYF.

This clone has just a few counts. The chain links TRBV11-2 to TRBJ2-3; weak D call: TRBD2 (5 bases). CDR1 is SGHAT, CDR2 FQNNGV, per germline. V was shortened by 1 base and J by 4 bases, with 9 bases between the two germline ends. This CDR3 has 14 residues. CDR3 amino acids: CASSLGGNPDTQYF. The CDR3 DNA reads TGTGCCAGCAGCTTAGGAGGGAACCCAGATACGCAGTATTTT.

V gene TRBV5-1 combines with J gene TRBJ2-7; a possible D gene is TRBD2 (5 bases). Germline values: CDR1 SGHRS, CDR2 YFSETQ. Trimming removed 3 bases at V and 6 bases at J, with 13 bases between. The CDR3 consists of 13 residues. CDR3 DNA sequence: TGCGCCAGCAGCTCGGCGGAGGCCTCCGAGCAGTACTTC. Encoded protein: CASSSAEASEQYF.

The table lists this clone with a few counts. This CDR3 is CASSPRELSYNEQFF. CDR3 coding DNA: TGTGCCAGCTCACCAAGGGAGCTTTCCTACAATGAGCAGTTCTTC. The chain links TRBV18 to TRBJ2-1; D perhaps matches TRBD2 (5 bases). Germline CDR1 and CDR2: KGHSH and LQKENI. The V gene lost 2 bases and the J gene lost 1 base, with 9 bases spanning the gap. The CDR3 extends over 15 amino acids.

This clone was seen only a few times. J is TRBJ1-1 and V is TRBV30; D unresolved. The V gene lost 6 bases and the J gene lost 4 bases, with 15 bases spanning the gap. Germline V gene data show CDR1 as GTSNPN and CDR2 as SVGIG (reference sequence). There are 13 residues in the CDR3. As DNA, the CDR3 is TGTGCCTGTGGGCGGGCTCCGCGCACTGAAGCTTTCTTT. The encoded protein is CACGRAPRTEAFF.

The chain links TRBV10-3 to TRBJ2-1, with D perhaps TRBD2 (6 bases). Trimming took off 2 bases at V and 9 bases at J, with 11 bases between the two ends. Germline-derived CDR1 and CDR2 are ENHRY and SYGVKD. The CDR3 length is 13 residues. CDR3 region: CAISEGSGPEQFF. For the CDR3, the DNA is TGTGCCATCAGTGAGGGAAGCGGGCCTGAGCAGTTCTTC.

This clone was picked up a small number of times. This chain joins TRBV6-5 and TRBJ2-1, with 9 bases lining up with TRBD1. With V trimmed by 6 bases and J by 8 bases, 11 bases remained unmatched. The germline V gene has CDR1 MNHEY and CDR2 SVGAGI. CDR3 length: 15 residues. CDR3 in DNA: TGTGCCAGCAGCTCCCCGGGACAGGGCGTGCATGAGCAGTTCTTC. Protein sequence: CASSSPGQGVHEQFF.

Turning to this clone: Distinct nucleotide sequences in the sample also encode this CDR3. The rearrangement links TRBV5-4 to TRBJ2-5; 7 bases are a match to TRBD1. Germline values: CDR1 SGHNT, CDR2 YYREEE (reference sequence). There are 14 residues in the CDR3. V gave up 4 bases and J gave up 4 bases; unmatched junction bases: 7. The CDR3 DNA reads TGTGCCAGCAGCCTCCGACAGGGTGGAGAGACCCAGTACTTC. It is translated as CASSLRQGGETQYF.

This sequence joins TRBV6-5 and TRBJ2-7; TRBD1 is a possible D gene (6 bases). Trimming removed 8 bases from V and 2 bases from J, with 13 bases in between. The CDR3 covers 13 residues. Germline loops: CDR1 MNHEY, CDR2 SVGAGI. The CDR3 is CASGRTATYEQYF. CDR3 DNA sequence: TGTGCCAGCGGGCGGACAGCAACCTACGAGCAGTACTTC.

This clone was picked up a small number of times. V is TRBV30 and J is TRBJ1-2; 9 bases are shared with TRBD1. Germline lookup yields CDR1 GTSNPN and CDR2 SVGIG (reference sequence). V lost 3 bases and J lost 9; bases outside the gene matches: 8. There are 13 residues in the CDR3. CDR3 bases: TGTGCCTGGAGCGCGGACAGGGGCGGGCGCTACACCTTC. Its translation: CAWSADRGGRYTF.

This clone was observed a few times. The genes are TRBV7-2 and TRBJ2-7; TRBD2 aligns across 12 bases. CDR3 length: 18 amino acids. The V gene's germline CDR1 is SGHTA and CDR2 FQGNSA. The V gene end was trimmed by 0 bases and the J gene end by 6 bases; junction bases not matched to a gene: 12. CDR3 in DNA: TGTGCCAGCAGCTTAGCAGGGGTACTAGCGGGGGGAAGGGGCGAGCAGTACTTC. This gives the protein CASSLAGVLAGGRGEQYF.

This chain joins TRBV10-3 and TRBJ1-5, with D possibly TRBD1 on 6 matching bases. Germline V gene sequence: CDR1 ENHRY, CDR2 SYGVKD. Trimming removed 2 bases at V and 7 bases at J, with 12 bases between. This CDR3 is built from 14 residues. The CDR3 DNA reads TGTGCCATCAGTGAGAAGGGGGAATGGCAGCCCCAGCATTTT. Translating gives CAISEKGEWQPQHF.

In this sample, this clone turned up a few times. CDR3 DNA: TGCAGCGTTGAACGGAGAACCCCCAAAGTGAACACTGAAGCTTTCTTT. Its translation: CSVERRTPKVNTEAFF. The V and J genes are TRBV29-1 and TRBJ1-1; no clear D. The V gene's germline CDR1 is SQVTM and CDR2 ANQGSEA. The length of the CDR3 is 16 residues. With 2 bases removed from V and 0 bases from J, the gap between germline ends came to 16 bases.

The chain is built from TRBV7-2 and TRBJ2-5; 7 bases are shared with TRBD1. The V segment lost 7 bases and the J segment 5 bases; nucleotides outside the gene matches: 10. This CDR3 region has 14 residues. Germline V gives CDR1 SGHTA, CDR2 FQGNSA. CDR3 amino acids: CASTPDRAVETQYF. CDR3 bases: TGTGCCAGCACCCCAGACAGGGCGGTTGAGACCCAGTACTTC.